Reported below is one T cell receptor (beta chain). Its matching antigen is unknown. Sequencing of cultured CD4+ T cell DNA used the Oncomine TCR Beta short-read assay. TCRdb redid the calling of the PCR reads with MiXCR, one entry per CDR3 protein. The data contain approximately 6,000 distinct CDR3 sequences, nearly 35% of them singletons. These data originate in a study of vaccination and CD4 T cells after COVID-19. Study-wide background: The peptides that stimulated the cells were overlapping spike peptides from SARS-CoV-2, HCoV-NL63, HCoV-OC43 and HCoV-229E. Whole-study results and caveats: In median terms, SARS-CoV-2-reactive clonotypes went from 21 to 38, a nonsignificant rise. Vaccine-specific clones numbering 304 of 307 showed spike mono-reactivity in convalescent patients.

The CDR3 is 18 residues long. The germline V gene encodes CDR1 SGHRS and CDR2 YFSETQ. The V and J ends lost 0 bases and 1 base respectively, with 19 bases between them. Stated treatment: approximately 10-day PBMC culture with coronavirus spike peptide pools or control peptides (ViraFEST assay). Collection of the unexposed donor's CD4+ T cells took place before the COVID-19 pandemic (2011-2018). Wells that each held approximately 2.1 million PBMCs were cultured with 8 to 10 IU/ml IL-2 and approximately 9 ug/ml peptide pools. The chain carries TRBV5-1 and TRBJ1-2, with D perhaps matching TRBD1 (5 bases). The TCR sequence derives from a human donor in good health. Sequenced: CD4+ T cells from blood, cultured in vitro. In nucleotides, the CDR3 is TGCGCCAGCAGCTTGGCGCCGGCTCGCAGGGATTTTAACTATGGCTACACCTTC. It is translated as CASSLAPARRDFNYGYTF.